This T cell receptor beta chain was captured in a study of blood T cell repertoires in COVID-19. About the research overall: There were acute and convalescent COVID-19 samples, and they came from the United States, Italy and Spain. T cells, B-cell-depleted T cells, or PBMCs provided the cDNA or gDNA that served as material.

Sequencing used immunoSEQ multiplex PCR; TCRdb keeps in-frame clones, though not all of them. The sample contains more than 130,000 clones, about 80% of which appear only once. This clone was detected only once. The V gene lost 7 bases and the J gene lost 7 bases, with 11 bases spanning the gap. Per the germline V gene, CDR1 is ENHRY and CDR2 is SYGVKD. The CDR3 length is 13 residues. This receptor was taken from a woman older than 75 in a cohort sampled during active or convalescent COVID-19. Input material: peripheral blood. The chain joins TRBV10-3 to TRBJ1-6, with a tentative D call TRBD1 (5 bases). Here the CDR3 reads CAIKNGGNSPLHF. CDR3 DNA sequence: TGTGCCATCAAAAACGGGGGAAATTCACCCCTCCACTTT.